The sequence of this T cell receptor beta chain was determined in a study of T-cell reconstitution after alpha-beta-depleted transplantation in children. Germline CDR1 and CDR2: MNHEY and SVGEGT. The V segment lost 5 bases and the J segment 3 bases; nucleotides outside the gene matches: 7. The CDR3 is 14 residues long. A library of TCRbeta sequences, prepared with unique molecular identifiers, was generated. TCRdb called the PCR reads again in MiXCR, with one record for every CDR3 protein. The repertoire holds about 870,000 distinct CDR3 sequences, around 17% seen once, with approximately 5% in the top ten.

The source is a male patient younger than 18 who had a stem cell transplant for acute lymphoblastic leukemia, so the T cells may come from the graft donor. The input for sequencing was PBMCs, mostly from graft donor cells, taken 360 days after TCRalphabeta/CD19-depleted stem cell transplant. This chain uses TRBV6-2 or TRBV6-3 with TRBJ2-7; 7 bases are a match to TRBD2. The CDR3 here is CASSVGDYGYEQYF. For the CDR3, the DNA is TGTGCCAGCAGTGTGGGGGACTATGGCTACGAGCAGTACTTC.